This T cell receptor (beta chain) was recovered during a study of Graves' ophthalmopathy and Graves' hyperthyroidism. Recruitment covered hyperthyroidism patients aged 18 to 65 whose new diagnosis was of under 2 months' duration. Clinical symptoms, serum thyroxine, TRAb, thyroid ultrasound and orbital computed tomography determined diagnosis. Study-wide findings and caveats: With a specificity of 72.22% and a sensitivity of roughly 71%, the model predicted ophthalmopathy progression.

The CDR3 extends over 15 amino acids. The germline V gene has CDR1 LNHNV and CDR2 YYDKDF (reference sequence). Trimming cost V 1 base and J 11 bases; bases outside gene matches: 11. RNA transcripts served as template for amplifying TCR beta CDR3 sequences. The library came from an HTBI-primed first-round RT-PCR and a second-round multiplex PCR. MiXCR, run by TCRdb on the multiplex PCR reads, gives a single entry per CDR3 protein. The sample has about 1.1 million distinct CDR3 sequences, 35% to 45% seen once; the top ten hold more than 9.5%. This clonotype has a single count. What it recognizes is unknown.

Sequencing was performed on peripheral blood or thyroid tissue (not recorded which). The chain employs TRBV15 and TRBJ1-5; TRBD1 matches 7 bases. This clonotype was obtained from an adult man with Graves' hyperthyroidism. CDR3 sequence: CATSRVGPGGETQHF. CDR3 DNA: TGTGCCACCAGCAGAGTGGGACCAGGGGGAGAGACCCAGCATTTT.